This is a list of T cell receptor beta chains from one sample in a study of regulatory T cells in long-lasting Graves disease. From the multiplex PCR reads, TCRdb called clonotypes with MiXCR, one entry per CDR3 protein. The sample shows 400,000 to 500,000 distinct CDR3 sequences, 16% of them seen only once. This sample was also put to use in a study of T cells in Graves' hyperthyroidism and ophthalmopathy.

The source was peripheral blood mononuclear cells (PBMCs), collected at new diagnosis, from a patient treated with antithyroid drugs. These receptors came from a woman aged 25 to 39 with Graves disease. Both conserved end residues are part of each CDR3. The D gene is left open where the match is weak. Rows give clone size only sometimes, using once, few, many, or a class for an expanded clone.

TGTGCCAGCAGCTCGCCACAGGGAAGCTCCTACGAGCAGTACTTC	CASSSPQGSSYEQYF	TRBJ2-7	.	few	TRBV11-2
TGTGCCAGCAGATTTACCTACGAGCAGTACTTC	CASRFTYEQYF	TRBJ2-7	.	many	TRBV2
TGTGCCAGTAGTACCCCTACAGGGGGCAGAACAGCAGATACGCAGTATTTT	CASSTPTGGRTADTQYF	TRBJ2-3	TRBD1	few	TRBV19
TGTGCCAGCAGTCAACTAGCGGGAGGTGCCAAAAACATTCAGTACTTC	CASSQLAGGAKNIQYF	TRBJ2-4	TRBD2	.	TRBV2
TGCAGTGCTAGCGAGGGAGGGAGGGACACTGAAGCTTTCTTT	CSASEGGRDTEAFF	TRBJ1-1	.	many	TRBV20-1
TGCGCCAGCAGTGTCGAGTACTACACTGAAGCTTTCTTT	CASSVEYYTEAFF	TRBJ1-1	.	many	TRBV10-2
TGCAGTGCTAGACCAGAACTCAGTTTTGACTACAATGAGCAGTTCTTC	CSARPELSFDYNEQFF	TRBJ2-1	.	.	TRBV20-1
TGCGCCAGCAGCTTGTGGGGTAGCGGGCTGTACAATGAGCAGTTCTTC	CASSLWGSGLYNEQFF	TRBJ2-1	TRBD2	many	TRBV5-1
TGCAGTGCTAGAGATGTAGGGACTAATGAAAAACTGTTTTTT	CSARDVGTNEKLFF	TRBJ1-4	.	many	TRBV20-1
TGCAGCGTGACGTCGGGCCTAGCGGGAGGTGAGCAGTACTTC	CSVTSGLAGGEQYF	TRBJ2-7	TRBD2	.	TRBV29-1
TGTGCCTTCAGGGGAGTCGCCTACGAGCAGTACTTC	CAFRGVAYEQYF	TRBJ2-7	.	many	TRBV30
TGTGCCAGCTCAATGGATGGGGTTACCAAAAACATTCAGTACTTC	CASSMDGVTKNIQYF	TRBJ2-4	.	.	TRBV18
TGTGCCAGCAGTTTTGTTTGGGGAGATACCGGGGAGCTGTTTTTT	CASSFVWGDTGELFF	TRBJ2-2	.	.	TRBV28
TGTGCCACCAGTGATTTTAGCCGGGGTCGGGAGAACAATGAGCAGTTCTTC	CATSDFSRGRENNEQFF	TRBJ2-1	.	many	TRBV24-1
TGTGCCAGCAGCTTTGGACAGTCCTCCTACAATGAGCAGTTCTTC	CASSFGQSSYNEQFF	TRBJ2-1	.	few	TRBV13
TGTGCCAGCAGTCTTGATCGGGACAATCAGCCCCAGCATTTT	CASSLDRDNQPQHF	TRBJ1-5	.	many	TRBV2
TGTGCCAGCAGCTTTGGACAGGGAGGACCCACAGATACGCAGTATTTT	CASSFGQGGPTDTQYF	TRBJ2-3	TRBD1	few	TRBV7-9
TGTGCCAGCAGTGTCGACAGGGGGTCGTCCTACGAGCAGTACTTC	CASSVDRGSSYEQYF	TRBJ2-7	TRBD1	few	TRBV6-1
TGTGCCAGCAGTGTGTGGATTCGGGGGGATGGAAACACCATATATTTT	CASSVWIRGDGNTIYF	TRBJ1-3	.	.	TRBV25-1
TGTGCCAGCAGCTCAGAACCGGGACTAGCGGGAGGAGGAGAGACCCAGTACTTC	CASSSEPGLAGGGETQYF	TRBJ2-5	TRBD2	.	TRBV7-8
TGTGCCAGCAGCTTCCCCTCTTCTCTACGAAACACCATATATTTT	CASSFPSSLRNTIYF	TRBJ1-3	.	.	TRBV7-8
TGTGCCGCGGGGAGTGCTGGAAACACCATATATTTT	CAAGSAGNTIYF	TRBJ1-3	.	few	TRBV5-4
TGCGCCAGCAGCACATCAGGGAACCAAGAGACCCAGTACTTC	CASSTSGNQETQYF	TRBJ2-5	.	.	TRBV5-1
TGTGCCAGCAGTTATAGTCTCAATCAGCCCCAGCATTTT	CASSYSLNQPQHF	TRBJ1-5	.	many	TRBV6-5
TGTGCCAGCAGCCCCCTCCGGGGGCCCGGGGAGCTGTTTTTT	CASSPLRGPGELFF	TRBJ2-2	.	many	TRBV3-1
TGTGCCAGCAGACCCGGGGGATACAATGAGCAGTTCTTC	CASRPGGYNEQFF	TRBJ2-1	.	.	TRBV6-2/TRBV6-3
TGTGCCAGCACGGCAGGGGGCTATAATTCACCCCTCCACTTT	CASTAGGYNSPLHF	TRBJ1-6	TRBD1	many	TRBV2
TGTGCCAGCACTCCTTTGTTAGGGACAGACGCTAACTATGGCTACACCTTC	CASTPLLGTDANYGYTF	TRBJ1-2	TRBD1	many	TRBV28
TGCGCCAGCAGTGAGGTTAGCGGGAGAGCGGATACGCAGTATTTT	CASSEVSGRADTQYF	TRBJ2-3	TRBD2	many	TRBV6-1
TGTGCCAGCACCACCGGGGGGGGCGCTGGGGCCAACGTCCTGACTTTC	CASTTGGGAGANVLTF	TRBJ2-6	TRBD2	.	TRBV7-9
TGTGCCAGCAGTTTACCGGGACGGAGCGAGACCCAGTACTTC	CASSLPGRSETQYF	TRBJ2-5	.	many	TRBV28
TGTGCCAGCAGCCCAGGTGCGGGTGGCGAGCAGTACTTC	CASSPGAGGEQYF	TRBJ2-7	.	many	TRBV11-2
TGTGCCAGCAGCGTAGGCACAGGGGAGGCCGGGGAGCTGTTTTTT	CASSVGTGEAGELFF	TRBJ2-2	.	few	TRBV9
TGTGCCACCAGCAGAGATAGTTGGAGGCCTACCTACGAGCAGTACTTC	CATSRDSWRPTYEQYF	TRBJ2-7	.	many	TRBV15
TGTGCCTGGAGTAAGACAGGGCTAAACTACGAGCAGTACTTC	CAWSKTGLNYEQYF	TRBJ2-7	TRBD1	many	TRBV30
TGTGCCAGCAGCTTTAAAGCGGGAGGGCTCTACTACGAGCAGTACTTC	CASSFKAGGLYYEQYF	TRBJ2-7	TRBD2	.	TRBV7-2
TGCAGTGCTGTTACCGGGACTAGCGGGAGTGTGGAGACCCAGTACTTC	CSAVTGTSGSVETQYF	TRBJ2-5	TRBD2	.	TRBV20-1
TGCGCCAGCAGCCAAGGGAGACTAGCGGGCTTGGGGTTGGAGACCCAGTACTTC	CASSQGRLAGLGLETQYF	TRBJ2-5	TRBD2	.	TRBV4-3
TGTGCCTGGAGGCGCGGGAGTTATGGCGGGGAGCTGTTTTTT	CAWRRGSYGGELFF	TRBJ2-2	TRBD2	many	TRBV30
TGCGCCAGCAGCTTGCGTAGCCCGGACAGGGGATCTGGCAATGAGCAGTTCTTC	CASSLRSPDRGSGNEQFF	TRBJ2-1	TRBD1	many	TRBV5-1